The present T cell receptor (beta chain) was sequenced within a study of shared clonotypes between healthy human individuals. Some clones are missing from TCRdb's copy, which holds only in-frame ones; the method was immunoSEQ multiplex PCR. The sample has 1,400,000 or so clones; roughly 98.5% are singletons. Study-level findings and limits: Sorted-subset samples were not fully sequenced, rarefaction indicated. Genetic and exposure-history diversity was limited by the few donors.

Concerning this clone itself: Its antigen is still unknown.

V was pared by 7 bases and J by 5 bases, with 12 bases between. CDR1 and CDR2 from the germline V gene are SGHTA and FQGNSA. This CDR3 contains 13 residues. The sequence was collected from a man aged 25 to 40 in good health. The V and J genes are TRBV7-2 and TRBJ2-1; D is perhaps TRBD2 (6 bases). Input material: naive CD4+ T cells sorted from blood. The subset is: CD45RA+ positively selected. CDR3: CASNLWGDNEQFF. The CDR3 region has the DNA TGTGCCAGCAACCTTTGGGGGGACAATGAGCAGTTCTTC.